Shown below are 15 T cell receptor beta chains from a single sample sequenced in a study of neoadjuvant anti-PD-1 for oral cavity cancer. Clones were sequenced by immunoSEQ multiplex PCR, and TCRdb holds only the in-frame ones, with some missing. There are more than 10,000 clones in the sample; roughly 71% occur only once, and around 3.3% lies in the top ten. Time point described: after neoadjuvant nivolumab, at surgical resection. The sequencing here drew on PBMCs, taken after nivolumab (anti-PD-1) treatment. The receptors stem from a person aged 35-79 years with oral cavity squamous cell carcinoma.

The V and J genes are TRBV6-1 and TRBJ1-5; 8 positions match TRBD1. CDR1 and CDR2 (germline): MNHNS, SASEGT. J was trimmed by 0 bases and V by 0 bases; bases with no gene match: 4. The CDR3 consists of 17 residues. CDR3 in amino acids: CASSEARTGYSNQPQHF. The DNA for the CDR3 is TGTGCCAGCAGTGAAGCGAGGACAGGGTATAGCAATCAGCCCCAGCATTTT.

This chain uses TRBV7-8 with TRBJ1-4; 7 bases align to TRBD1. Looked up from germline, CDR1 is SGHVS and CDR2 is FQNEAQ. V shed 4 bases and J 8 bases; nucleotides not matched to a gene: 13. There are 16 residues in the CDR3. The CDR3 nucleotides read TGTGCCAGCAGCTCCGACAGGGCTCGGGGTCGGGAAAAACTGTTTTTT. Encoded protein: CASSSDRARGREKLFF.

The CDR3 nucleotides read TGTGCCAGTAGTATTTCCAGGACGAACACCGGGGAGCTGTTTTTT. Its protein product is CASSISRTNTGELFF. The gene calls are TRBV19 and TRBJ2-2; D is ambiguous. The CDR3 has 15 amino acids. CDR1 LNHDA and CDR2 SQIVND come from the germline V gene (reference sequence). V lost 3 bases, J lost 0 bases, and 8 bases lay in between.

The rearrangement joins TRBV4-2 to TRBJ2-5, with TRBD2 identical over 11 bases. The CDR3 is made up of 14 amino acids. The V and J ends lost 5 bases and 4 bases, in that order; junction bases with no gene match: 3. Germline CDR1 LGHNA, CDR2 YNFKEQ. CDR3 amino acids: CASSLTSGGETQYF. The CDR3 coding sequence is TGTGCCAGCAGCTTAACTAGCGGGGGAGAGACCCAGTACTTC.

V and J are TRBV6-5 and TRBJ2-3; D possibly corresponds to TRBD2 (5 bases). V was cut by 6 bases and J by 2 bases, with 6 bases left in between. Germline V gene sequence: CDR1 MNHEY, CDR2 SVGAGI. The CDR3 is made up of 12 amino acids. CDR3 amino acids: CASSRDTDTQYF. CDR3 nucleotides: TGTGCCAGCAGCCGGGACACAGATACGCAGTATTTT.

V is TRBV5-8 and J is TRBJ2-5; 8 bases are shared with TRBD1. V was pared by 0 bases and J by 5 bases, with 6 bases of the junction left unmatched. CDR3 length: 15 amino acids. From germline, CDR1 is SGHTS and CDR2 YDEGEE. The CDR3 DNA follows: TGTGCCAGCAGCTTGGGGCAGGGGGCAGAGGAGACCCAGTACTTC. It is translated as CASSLGQGAEETQYF. The whole variable domain, filled in from reference TRBV5-8 and TRBJ2-5, reads EAGVTQSPTHLIKTRGQQATLRCSPISGHTSVYWYQQALGLGLQFLLWYDEGEERNRGNFPPRFSGRQFPNYSSELNVNALELEDSALYLCASSLGQGAEETQYFGPGTRLLVL.

For the CDR3, the DNA is TGCGCCAGCAGCCCGAACTCGGAGGGCGAGCAGTACTTC. This sequence encodes CASSPNSEGEQYF. V gene TRBV5-1 combines with J gene TRBJ2-7; perhaps TRBD2 as D (6 bases). Germline CDR1 is SGHRS and CDR2 is YFSETQ. The CDR3 is 13 residues long. V gave up 4 bases and J gave up 6 bases, with 14 bases separating them.

This chain connects TRBV2 to TRBJ2-5; D is possibly TRBD1 (5 bases). Germline-derived CDR1 and CDR2 are SNHLY and FYNNEI. CDR3 size: 14 residues. V was shortened by 6 bases and J by 3 bases, with 14 bases between the two germline ends. For the CDR3, the DNA is TGTGCCAGCAGCCTTATAGGGGTCGAAGAGACCCAGTACTTC. Translating it yields CASSLIGVEETQYF.

The chain has TRBV9 and TRBJ1-2, with D uncertain. The germline V and J ends were trimmed by 0 bases and 0 bases, with 9 bases remaining between them. CDR3 length equals 15 residues. Per germline, CDR1 SGDLS and CDR2 YYNGEE. The CDR3 is CASSVATATNYGYTF. The DNA for the CDR3 is TGTGCCAGCAGCGTAGCTACGGCGACTAACTATGGCTACACCTTC.

The chain couples TRBV20-1 to TRBJ1-2; D is uncertain. The CDR3 runs to 11 residues. V was trimmed by 6 bases and J by 4 bases, leaving 9 bases between them. The germline V gene has CDR1 DFQATT and CDR2 SNEGSKA (reference sequence). In DNA, the CDR3 is TGCAGTGCCTCGGACGGCTATGGCTACACCTTC. Translation gives CSASDGYGYTF.

This clone occurred a few times. The chain employs TRBV5-6 and TRBJ1-5, with a tentative D call TRBD1 (5 bases). V lost 4 bases, J lost 3 bases, and 14 bases lay in between. Germline V CDR1 and CDR2: SGHDT, YYEEEE. The CDR3 length is 15 residues. This chain's CDR3 is CASSMRGRYNQPQHF. CDR3 coding DNA: TGTGCCAGCAGCATGAGGGGTCGGTACAATCAGCCCCAGCATTTT.

The chain combines TRBV19 with TRBJ1-1; D unresolved. The length of the CDR3 is 15 residues. The germline V gene encodes CDR1 LNHDA and CDR2 SQIVND (reference sequence). The V and J ends lost 6 bases and 1 base respectively, with 15 bases between them. CDR3 loop: CASSPAGTANTEAFF. The CDR3 DNA reads TGTGCCAGTAGCCCAGCGGGCACGGCGAACACTGAAGCTTTCTTT.

The J gene is TRBJ1-3, the V gene TRBV6-5; no definite D call. From germline, CDR1 is MNHEY and CDR2 SVGAGI. The CDR3 covers 11 residues. The germline V and J ends were trimmed by 7 bases and 8 bases, with 9 bases remaining between them. This CDR3 is CASKTGDTIYF. CDR3 in DNA: TGTGCCAGCAAAACCGGGGACACCATATATTTT.

The chain is built from TRBV6-6 and TRBJ1-1; no definite D call. The CDR3 totals 14 residues. Between the trimmed V and J ends, which lost 2 bases and 1 base, there was a span of 8 bases. Germline V CDR1 and CDR2: MNHNY, SVGAGI (reference sequence). CDR3 region: CASSYGVQNTEAFF. In DNA, the CDR3 is TGTGCCAGCAGTTACGGGGTTCAGAACACTGAAGCTTTCTTT.

The rearrangement uses TRBV5-1 and TRBJ1-4; 8 positions agree with TRBD1. Per the germline V gene, CDR1 is SGHRS and CDR2 is YFSETQ. With V trimmed by 5 bases and J by 0 bases, 12 bases remained unmatched. This CDR3 contains 18 residues. The CDR3 is CASRSVGTGFATNEKLFF. The CDR3 coding sequence is TGCGCCAGCAGGTCGGTAGGGACAGGCTTTGCAACTAATGAAAAACTGTTTTTT.